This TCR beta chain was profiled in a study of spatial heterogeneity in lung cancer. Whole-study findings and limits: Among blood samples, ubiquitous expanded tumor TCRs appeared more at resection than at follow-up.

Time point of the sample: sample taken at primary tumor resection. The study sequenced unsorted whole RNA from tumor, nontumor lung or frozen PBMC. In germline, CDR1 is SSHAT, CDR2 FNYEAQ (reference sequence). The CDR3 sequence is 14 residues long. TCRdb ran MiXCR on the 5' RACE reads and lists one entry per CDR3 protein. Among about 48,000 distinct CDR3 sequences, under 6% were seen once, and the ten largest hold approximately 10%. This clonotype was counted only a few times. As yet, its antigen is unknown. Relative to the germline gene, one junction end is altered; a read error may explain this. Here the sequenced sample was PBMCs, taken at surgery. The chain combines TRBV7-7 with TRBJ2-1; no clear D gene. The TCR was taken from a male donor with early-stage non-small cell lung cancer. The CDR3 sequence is CASSPLGSYNEQFF. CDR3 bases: TGTGCTAGCAGCCCTCTAGGCTCCTACAATGAGCAGTTCTTC.